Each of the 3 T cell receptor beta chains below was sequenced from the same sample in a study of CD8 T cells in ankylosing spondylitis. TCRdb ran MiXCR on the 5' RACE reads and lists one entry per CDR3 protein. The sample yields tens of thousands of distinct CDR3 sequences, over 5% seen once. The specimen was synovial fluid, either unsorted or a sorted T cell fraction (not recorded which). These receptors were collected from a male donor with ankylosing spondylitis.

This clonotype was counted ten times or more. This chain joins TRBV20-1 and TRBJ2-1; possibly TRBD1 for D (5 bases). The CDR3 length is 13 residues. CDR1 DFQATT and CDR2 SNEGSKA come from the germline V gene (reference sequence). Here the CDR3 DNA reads TGCAGACCCAGTGACAGCTCCTACAATGAGCAGTTCTTC. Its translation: CRPSDSSYNEQFF.

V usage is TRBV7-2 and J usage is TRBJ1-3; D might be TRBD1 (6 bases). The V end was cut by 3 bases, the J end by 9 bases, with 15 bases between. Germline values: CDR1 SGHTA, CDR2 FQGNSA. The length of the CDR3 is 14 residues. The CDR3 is CASSFGRGTGTIYF. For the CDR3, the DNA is TGTGCCAGCAGCTTTGGCAGGGGTACGGGCACCATATATTTT.

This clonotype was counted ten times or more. The CDR3: CASSLWFGRVKETQYF. In DNA form, the CDR3 reads TGTGCCAGCAGCTTGTGGTTCGGCAGGGTTAAAGAGACCCAGTACTTC. The rearrangement links TRBV5-5 to TRBJ2-5, with a possible D match to TRBD1 (5 bases). From germline, CDR1 is SGHKS and CDR2 YYEKEE (reference sequence). The CDR3 has 16 amino acids. The V gene lost 1 base and the J gene lost 3 bases, with 16 bases spanning the gap.